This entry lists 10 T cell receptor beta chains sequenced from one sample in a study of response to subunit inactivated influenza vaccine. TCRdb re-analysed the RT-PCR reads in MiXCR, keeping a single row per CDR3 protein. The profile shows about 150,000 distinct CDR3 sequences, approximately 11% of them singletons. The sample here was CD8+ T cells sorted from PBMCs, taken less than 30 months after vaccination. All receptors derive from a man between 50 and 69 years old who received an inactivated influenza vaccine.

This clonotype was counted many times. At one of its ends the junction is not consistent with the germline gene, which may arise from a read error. DNA of the CDR3: TGTGCCAGCAGTCAAGATGGGACAGGGGAGACCCAGTACTTC. Its protein is CASSQDGTGETQYF. The chain employs TRBV3-1 and TRBJ2-5, with TRBD1 matching over 9 bases. The germline gives CDR1 LGHDT, CDR2 YNNKEL (reference sequence). This CDR3 comprises 14 residues.

The CDR3 bases are TGTGCCAGCAGCCTGAATTTCGACGCTTCCGTGGGGGGCTACACCTTC. Protein sequence: CASSLNFDASVGGYTF. V gene TRBV4-2 combines with J gene TRBJ1-2; D remains ambiguous. The germline gives CDR1 LGHNA, CDR2 YNFKEQ. V lost 4 bases to trimming and J lost 8 bases, with 23 bases between them. CDR3 length: 16 amino acids.

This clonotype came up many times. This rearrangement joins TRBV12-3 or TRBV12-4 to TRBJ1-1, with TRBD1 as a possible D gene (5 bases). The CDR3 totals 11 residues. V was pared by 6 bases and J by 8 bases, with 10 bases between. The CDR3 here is CASRVGLEAFF. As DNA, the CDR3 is TGTGCCAGCAGGGTGGGGCTGGAAGCTTTCTTT.

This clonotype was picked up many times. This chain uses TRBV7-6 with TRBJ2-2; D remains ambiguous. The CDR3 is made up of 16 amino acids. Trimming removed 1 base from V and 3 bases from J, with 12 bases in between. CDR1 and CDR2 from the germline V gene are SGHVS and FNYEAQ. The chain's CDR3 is CASSLVGIAYTGELFF. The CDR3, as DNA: TGTGCCAGCAGCTTAGTAGGGATTGCTTACACCGGGGAGCTGTTTTTT.

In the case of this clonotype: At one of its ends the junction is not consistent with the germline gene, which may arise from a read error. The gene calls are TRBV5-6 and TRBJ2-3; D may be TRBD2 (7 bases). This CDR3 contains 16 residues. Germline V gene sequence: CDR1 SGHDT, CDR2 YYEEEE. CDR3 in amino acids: CARSLAVRGASDTQYF. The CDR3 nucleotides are TGTGCCCGCAGCTTGGCGGTTCGGGGGGCATCAGATACGCAGTATTTT.

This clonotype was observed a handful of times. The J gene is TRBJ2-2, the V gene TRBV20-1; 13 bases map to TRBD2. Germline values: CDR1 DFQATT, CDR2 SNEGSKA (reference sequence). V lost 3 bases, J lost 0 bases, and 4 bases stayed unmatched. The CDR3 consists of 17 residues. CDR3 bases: TGCAGTGCTAGTGAGACTAGCGGGGGGACGAACACCGGGGAGCTGTTTTTT. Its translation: CSASETSGGTNTGELFF.

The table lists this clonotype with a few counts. CDR3 amino acids: CASSLTIPPGTGELFF. The CDR3 region has the DNA TGTGCCAGCAGTTTAACTATCCCCCCGGGCACCGGGGAGCTGTTTTTT. This chain connects TRBV6-5 to TRBJ2-2, with D unresolved. Looked up from germline, CDR1 is MNHEY and CDR2 is SVGAGI. V dropped 4 bases and J dropped 4 bases, with 16 bases sitting between them. The CDR3 covers 16 residues.

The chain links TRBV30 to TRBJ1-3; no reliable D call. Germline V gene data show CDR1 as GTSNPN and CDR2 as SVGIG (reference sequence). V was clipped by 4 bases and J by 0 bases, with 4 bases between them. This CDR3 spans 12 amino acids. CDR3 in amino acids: CAWIYSGNTIYF. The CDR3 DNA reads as TGTGCCTGGATATACTCTGGAAACACCATATATTTT.

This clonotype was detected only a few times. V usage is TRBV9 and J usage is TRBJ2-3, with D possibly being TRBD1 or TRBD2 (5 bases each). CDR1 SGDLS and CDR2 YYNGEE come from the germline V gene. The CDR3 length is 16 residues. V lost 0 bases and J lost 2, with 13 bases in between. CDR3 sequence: CASSVEWGSFTDTQYF. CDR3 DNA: TGTGCCAGCAGCGTAGAGTGGGGGTCGTTCACAGATACGCAGTATTTT.

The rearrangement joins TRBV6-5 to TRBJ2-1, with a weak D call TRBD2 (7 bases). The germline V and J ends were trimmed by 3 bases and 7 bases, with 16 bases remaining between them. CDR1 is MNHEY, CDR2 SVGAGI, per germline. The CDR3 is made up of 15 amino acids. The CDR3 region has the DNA TGTGCCAGCAGTTATCTCGGGGGGCCGGGTAATGAGCAGTTCTTC. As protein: CASSYLGGPGNEQFF.